This T cell receptor (beta chain) was profiled in a study of beta chain features in type 1 diabetes. Expressed TCRB transcripts were sequenced because the entire RNA isolate underwent reverse transcription. The method was immunoSEQ multiplex PCR; TCRdb's version includes in-frame clones alone and lacks a portion of them. Among a few hundred thousand clones listed, about 15% were seen once. Germline lookup yields CDR1 SGHDT and CDR2 YYEEEE. This CDR3 has 14 amino acids. The J segment lost 1 base and the V segment lost 3 bases, leaving 1 base of the junction unmatched. Sequenced material: central memory CD4+ T cells from blood. The receptor was isolated from a young man in good health. This chain links TRBV5-6 with TRBJ2-5; TRBD1 matches at 9 bases. CDR3 in DNA: TGTGCCAGCAGCTGGGGACAGGGCCAAGAGACCCAGTACTTC. This translates into CASSWGQGQETQYF.